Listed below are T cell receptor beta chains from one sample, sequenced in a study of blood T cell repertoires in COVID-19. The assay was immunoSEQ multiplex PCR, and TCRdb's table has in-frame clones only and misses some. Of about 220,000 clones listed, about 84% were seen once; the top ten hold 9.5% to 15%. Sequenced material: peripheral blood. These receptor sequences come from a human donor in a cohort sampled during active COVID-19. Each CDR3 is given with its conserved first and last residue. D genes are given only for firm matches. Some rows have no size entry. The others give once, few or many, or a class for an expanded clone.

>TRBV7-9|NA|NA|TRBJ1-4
CASSLEDRGNEKLFF
TGTGCCAGCAGCTTAGAGGACAGAGGGAATGAAAAACTGTTTTTT
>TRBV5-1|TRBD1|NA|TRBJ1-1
CASSVSGTGGRRAFF
TGCGCCAGCAGCGTTTCCGGGACAGGGGGCCGGAGAGCTTTCTTT
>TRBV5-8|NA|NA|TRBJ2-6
CASSPRGANVLTF
TGTGCCAGCAGTCCCCGTGGGGCCAACGTCCTGACTTTC
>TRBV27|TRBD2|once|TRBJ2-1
CASSFKTGLAERNNEQFF
TGTGCCAGCAGTTTCAAGACCGGACTAGCGGAAAGGAACAATGAGCAGTTCTTC
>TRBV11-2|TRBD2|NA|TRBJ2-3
CASMLAGGVDTQYF
TGTGCCAGCATGCTAGCGGGAGGGGTAGATACGCAGTATTTT
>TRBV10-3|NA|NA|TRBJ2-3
CATGRDMTTDTQYF
TGTGCCACCGGCCGGGACATGACCACAGATACGCAGTATTTT
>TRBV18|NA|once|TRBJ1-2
CASSPGAGANYGYTF
TGTGCCAGCTCACCGGGTGCAGGGGCAAACTATGGCTACACCTTC
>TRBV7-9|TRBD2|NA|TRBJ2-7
CASSGTSGAYEQYF
TGTGCCAGCAGCGGGACTAGCGGGGCCTACGAGCAGTACTTC
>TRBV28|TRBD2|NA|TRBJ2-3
CASSFSSGSGTQYF
TGTGCCAGCAGTTTCTCTAGCGGGAGTGGTACGCAGTATTTT
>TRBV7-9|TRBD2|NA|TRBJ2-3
CASSSSGRAVNTQYF
TGTGCCAGCAGCTCGAGCGGGAGGGCCGTCAATACGCAGTATTTT
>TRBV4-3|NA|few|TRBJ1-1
CASSRGEWDTEAFF
TGCGCCAGCAGCCGGGGGGAGTGGGACACTGAAGCTTTCTTT
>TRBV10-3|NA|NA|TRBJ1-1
CAISADTRGFTEAFF
TGTGCCATCAGCGCAGATACCCGGGGATTCACTGAAGCTTTCTTT
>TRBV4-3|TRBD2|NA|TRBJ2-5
CASSQDRLAGGGETQYF
TGCGCCAGCAGCCAAGATCGCCTAGCCGGGGGGGGAGAGACCCAGTACTTC
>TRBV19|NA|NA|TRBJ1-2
CASSTGLGGYTF
TGTGCCAGTAGTACAGGGTTAGGAGGCTACACCTTC
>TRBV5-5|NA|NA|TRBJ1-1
CASRAVPHGGTEAFF
TGTGCCAGCAGAGCGGTCCCCCATGGAGGCACTGAAGCTTTCTTT
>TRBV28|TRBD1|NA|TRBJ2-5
CASSSGQVGFQETQYF
TGTGCCAGCAGTTCCGGACAGGTTGGGTTCCAAGAGACCCAGTACTTC
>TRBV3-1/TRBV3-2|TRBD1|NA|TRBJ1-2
CASSQGGASGQRVRYTF
TGTGCCAGCAGCCAAGGGGGAGCCTCGGGACAGCGGGTTCGCTACACCTTC
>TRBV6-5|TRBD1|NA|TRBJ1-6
CASSYPAGQGRSPLHF
TGTGCCAGCAGTTACCCCGCGGGACAGGGACGTTCACCCCTCCACTTT
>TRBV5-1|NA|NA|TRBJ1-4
CASSLEFGGEKLFF
TGCGCCAGCAGCTTGGAATTCGGGGGGGAAAAACTGTTTTTT
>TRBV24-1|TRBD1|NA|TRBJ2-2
CATRGQERTGELFF
TGTGCCACCAGAGGACAGGAGCGCACCGGGGAGCTGTTTTTT
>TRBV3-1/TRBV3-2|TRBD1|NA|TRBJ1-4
CASSQGPTVDRVPNEKLFF
TGTGCCAGCAGCCAGGGCCCAACCGTGGACAGGGTCCCTAATGAAAAACTGTTTTTT